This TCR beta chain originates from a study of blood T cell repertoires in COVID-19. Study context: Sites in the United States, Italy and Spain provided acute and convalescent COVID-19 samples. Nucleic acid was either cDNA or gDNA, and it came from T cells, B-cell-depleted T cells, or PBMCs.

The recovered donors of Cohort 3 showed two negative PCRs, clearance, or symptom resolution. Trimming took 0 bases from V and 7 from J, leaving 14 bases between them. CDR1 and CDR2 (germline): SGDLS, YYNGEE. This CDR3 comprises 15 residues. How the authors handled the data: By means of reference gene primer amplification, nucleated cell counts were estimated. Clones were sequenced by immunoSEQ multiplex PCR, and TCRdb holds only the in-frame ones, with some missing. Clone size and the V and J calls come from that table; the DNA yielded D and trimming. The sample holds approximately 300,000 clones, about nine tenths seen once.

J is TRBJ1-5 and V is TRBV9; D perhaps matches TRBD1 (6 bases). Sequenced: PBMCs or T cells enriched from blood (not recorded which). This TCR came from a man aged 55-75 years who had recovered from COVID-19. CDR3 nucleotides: TGTGCCAGCAGCGTAGATGGTCAGGGGTACCAGCCCCAGCATTTT. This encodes CASSVDGQGYQPQHF.